This T cell receptor (beta chain) was captured by sequencing in a study of OX40 agonist ivuxolimab in advanced cancers. Overall study: A mean age of about 56 years, range about 20 to 79, was recorded, and around 85% were male. Findings and caveats of the study: On average, a greater number of expanded clones characterised CD8+ T cells relative to CD4+.

TCRdb's copy holds only in-frame clones and misses some; the assay was immunoSEQ multiplex PCR. Among 55,000 to 90,000 clones listed, roughly 80% were seen once. Notes on this clone: Its matching antigen is unknown.

The V gene end was trimmed by 6 bases and the J gene end by 8 bases; junction bases not matched to a gene: 3. The CDR3 length is 12 residues. Germline values: CDR1 LNHDA, CDR2 SQIVND (reference sequence). This clonotype was obtained from an adult with an advanced solid tumor such as melanoma, head and neck, liver or kidney cancer. J is TRBJ1-2 and V is TRBV19; 10 bases map to TRBD1. The input for sequencing was CD4+ or CD8+ T cells sorted from blood, taken in a trial of the OX40 agonist ivuxolimab. CDR3 DNA sequence: TGTGCCAGTAGAGGACAGGGGGTCGGCTACACCTTC. As protein: CASRGQGVGYTF.